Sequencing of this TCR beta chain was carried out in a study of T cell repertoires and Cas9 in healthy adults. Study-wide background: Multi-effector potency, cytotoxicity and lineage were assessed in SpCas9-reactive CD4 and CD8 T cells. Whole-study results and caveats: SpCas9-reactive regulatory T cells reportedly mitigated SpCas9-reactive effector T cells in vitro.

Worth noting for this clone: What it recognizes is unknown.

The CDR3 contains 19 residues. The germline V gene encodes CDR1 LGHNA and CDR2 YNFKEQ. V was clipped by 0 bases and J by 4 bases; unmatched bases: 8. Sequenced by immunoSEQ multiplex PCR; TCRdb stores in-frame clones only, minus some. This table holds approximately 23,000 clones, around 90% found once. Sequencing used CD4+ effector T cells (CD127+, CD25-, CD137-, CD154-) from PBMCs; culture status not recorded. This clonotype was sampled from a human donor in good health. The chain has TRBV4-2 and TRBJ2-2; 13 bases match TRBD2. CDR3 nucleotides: TGTGCCAGCAGCCAAGATAGATCGAGGACTAGCGGGGGCACCGGGGAGCTGTTTTTT. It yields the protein CASSQDRSRTSGGTGELFF.